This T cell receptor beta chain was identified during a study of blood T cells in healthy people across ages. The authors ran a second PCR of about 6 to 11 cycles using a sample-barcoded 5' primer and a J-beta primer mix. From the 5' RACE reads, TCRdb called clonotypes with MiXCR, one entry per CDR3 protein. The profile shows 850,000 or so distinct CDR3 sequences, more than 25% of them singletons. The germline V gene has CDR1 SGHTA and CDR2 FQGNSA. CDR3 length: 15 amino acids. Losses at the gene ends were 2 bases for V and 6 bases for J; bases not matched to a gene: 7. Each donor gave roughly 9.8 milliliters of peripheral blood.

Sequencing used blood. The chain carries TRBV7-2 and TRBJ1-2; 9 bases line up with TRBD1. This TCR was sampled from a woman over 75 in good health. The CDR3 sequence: CASSLNGGTGHGYTF. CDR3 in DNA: TGTGCCAGCAGCTTAAATGGCGGGACAGGGCATGGCTACACCTTC.